This passage covers 18 T cell receptor beta chains from one sample sequenced in a study of T-cell reconstitution after alpha-beta-depleted transplantation in children listed by TCRdb under 2016. Libraries were prepared through PCR. Sequencing instrument: Illumina HiSeq 2500. TCR library preparation used molecular barcoding, with unique molecular identifiers applied to normalize quantification of the TCRbeta repertoire. TCRdb reworked the public reads: Q25 trimming with fastp, MiXCR clone assembly, productive beta chains retained. Each CDR3 protein appears once, grouped with its most common genes and DNA. Recorded for this sample are 490,000 or so distinct CDR3 sequences; 9.5% to 15% of them occurred a single time. The leading ten clones occupy roughly 5.4% of the sample. The sequencing here drew on PBMCs from the stem cell graft donor, taken from the stem cell graft. These receptor sequences come from a human donor who donated a stem cell graft to a child with combined immunodeficiency.

CDR3 nucleotides: TGTGCCAGCAGTTATAGCCCGTCAGGGTTGGATACGCAGTATTTT. Translating gives CASSYSPSGLDTQYF. The V gene is TRBV6-2 or TRBV6-3, the J gene TRBJ2-3; D is perhaps TRBD1 (5 bases). This CDR3 has 15 residues. V was shortened by 3 bases and J by 6 bases, with 16 bases between the two germline ends. Germline V CDR1 and CDR2: MNHEY, SVGEGT.

This chain uses TRBV5-6 with TRBJ2-7; 7 bases fit TRBD2. The CDR3 is 14 residues long. From germline, CDR1 is SGHDT and CDR2 YYEEEE. The trim removed 4 bases at V and 1 base at J, leaving 5 bases unmatched. CDR3 residues: CASSRGTTSYEQYF. The CDR3 DNA is TGTGCCAGCAGCCGCGGGACTACTTCCTACGAGCAGTACTTC.

This clonotype was detected ten times or more. The chain recombines TRBV12-3 or TRBV12-4 with TRBJ2-3, with 7 nucleotides matching TRBD1. This CDR3 contains 16 residues. J gave up 1 base and V 6 bases, and 10 bases lay outside the gene matches. CDR3 DNA sequence: TGTGCCAGCAGGAAAACTACCGGGACAGGCACAGATACGCAGTATTTT. Amino acids: CASRKTTGTGTDTQYF.

This clonotype was recorded a few times. The chain links TRBV4-3 to TRBJ2-1; 7 bases are shared with TRBD1. This CDR3 comprises 15 residues. Germline values: CDR1 LGHNA, CDR2 YSLEER. V was pared by 4 bases and J by 4 bases, with 7 bases of the junction left unmatched. Here the CDR3 DNA reads TGCGCCAGCAGCCTCGACAGGGCCCCATACAATGAGCAGTTCTTC. This sequence encodes CASSLDRAPYNEQFF.

The chain links TRBV5-5 to TRBJ2-6; no clear D. Germline assignment: CDR1 SGHKS and CDR2 YYEKEE (reference sequence). Trimming cost V 3 bases and J 0 bases, with 7 bases left between them. This CDR3 comprises 15 residues. The CDR3 bases are TGTGCCAGCAGCTCTGACATCTCTGGGGCCAACGTCCTGACTTTC. It translates to CASSSDISGANVLTF.

Only a few counts were recorded for this clonotype. The chain uses TRBV6-2 or TRBV6-3 and TRBJ2-1; no clear D gene. Trimming cost V 6 bases and J 8 bases, with 8 bases left between them. Germline CDR1 and CDR2: MNHEY and SVGEGT. This CDR3 comprises 11 residues. The CDR3 DNA reads TGTGCCAGCAGGTTTCGGGATGAGCAGTTCTTC. It yields the protein CASRFRDEQFF.

This chain connects TRBV4-3 to TRBJ2-1; tentatively, D is TRBD2 (5 bases). Germline V gene sequence: CDR1 LGHNA, CDR2 YSLEER. This CDR3 spans 14 amino acids. Trimming removed 1 base at V and 8 bases at J, with 12 bases between. DNA for the CDR3: TGCGCCAGCAGCCAAGGAACTAGTTCCCATGAGCAGTTCTTC. Protein: CASSQGTSSHEQFF.

This clonotype was recorded once. The V gene is TRBV5-6, the J gene TRBJ2-1; TRBD2 aligns across 11 bases. The V segment lost 1 base and the J segment 0 bases; nucleotides outside the gene matches: 6. From germline, CDR1 is SGHDT and CDR2 YYEEEE. This CDR3 has 18 amino acids. CDR3 nucleotides: TGTGCCAGCAGCTTGCGGTTAGCGGGGGGGAGCTCCTACAATGAGCAGTTCTTC. Translated, it gives CASSLRLAGGSSYNEQFF.

This clonotype has a count of ten or more. This rearrangement joins TRBV6-5 to TRBJ2-1, with 11 bases that match TRBD1. Germline trimming cut 6 bases from V and 3 bases from J; bases unmatched to any gene: 7. Germline-derived CDR1 and CDR2 are MNHEY and SVGAGI. This CDR3 comprises 16 residues. CDR3 amino acids: CASRHGQGANYNEQFF. The CDR3 bases are TGTGCCAGCAGACACGGACAGGGGGCTAACTACAATGAGCAGTTCTTC.

This clonotype has ten or more counts. One junction end disagrees with the germline gene, perhaps due to a read error. The CDR3 sequence: CASSLGTGDEQFF. CDR3 in DNA: TGTGCTAGCAGCTTAGGGACAGGGGATGAGCAGTTCTTC. V and J are TRBV7-7 and TRBJ2-1, with TRBD1 matching over 10 bases. Germline CDR1 is SSHAT and CDR2 is FNYEAQ (reference sequence). The CDR3 runs to 13 residues. Combining the CDR3 with reference TRBV7-7 and TRBJ2-1 gives the whole variable domain GAGVSQSPRYKVTKRGQDVTLRCDPISSHATLYWYQQALGQGPEFLTYFNYEAQPDKSGLPSDRFSAERPEGSISTLTIQRTEQRDSAMYRCASSLGTGDEQFFGPGTRLTVL.

This clonotype occurred many times. V and J are TRBV7-9 and TRBJ2-7, with a possible D match to TRBD1 (6 bases). Trimming shortened V by 8 bases and J by 2 bases, and 16 bases separated the two germline ends. Germline CDR1 is SEHNR and CDR2 is FQNEAQ (reference sequence). The CDR3 consists of 14 residues. The CDR3 DNA reads as TGTGCCAGCTCCCCCCGACAGGTTACCTACGAGCAGTACTTC. It specifies CASSPRQVTYEQYF. The entire variable domain, with the rest obtained from reference TRBV7-9 and TRBJ2-7, is as follows: DTGVSQNPRHKITKRGQNVTFRCDPISEHNRLYWYRQTLGQGPEFLTYFQNEAQLEKSRLLSDRFSAERPKGSFSTLEIQRTEQGDSAMYLCASSPRQVTYEQYFGPGTRLTVT.

The chain is built from TRBV5-6 and TRBJ2-1; 11 bases map to TRBD2. This CDR3 is built from 15 residues. Unmatched junction bases numbered 7, after V lost 5 bases and J lost 6 bases. Per the germline V gene, CDR1 is SGHDT and CDR2 is YYEEEE. For the CDR3, the DNA is TGTGCCAGCAGTCGACTAGCGGGAAGGTCCAATGAGCAGTTCTTC. Translating it yields CASSRLAGRSNEQFF. The variable domain in full, completed from reference TRBV5-6 and TRBJ2-1, reads DAGVTQSPTHLIKTRGQQVTLRCSPKSGHDTVSWYQQALGQGPQFIFQYYEEEERQRGNFPDRFSGHQFPNYSSELNVNALLLGDSALYLCASSRLAGRSNEQFFGPGTRLTVL.

J is TRBJ1-6 and V is TRBV7-3, with no clear D. From germline, CDR1 is SGHTA and CDR2 FQGTGA. Trimming pared 0 bases from V and 7 bases from J, leaving 4 bases between. The CDR3 extends over 13 amino acids. The CDR3: CASSLTLNSPLHF. The CDR3 nucleotides are TGTGCCAGCAGCTTAACGTTAAATTCACCCCTCCACTTT.

This sequence joins TRBV9 and TRBJ2-1; TRBD1 is a possible D gene (5 bases). V was clipped by 4 bases and J by 2 bases, with 13 bases between them. The germline V gene encodes CDR1 SGDLS and CDR2 YYNGEE. This CDR3 comprises 15 residues. The CDR3: CASSPPAGTYNEQFF. The CDR3 DNA is TGTGCCAGCAGCCCCCCAGCAGGGACCTACAATGAGCAGTTCTTC.

This clonotype was seen only once. The chain employs TRBV2 and TRBJ2-1, with 8 nucleotides matching TRBD1. The ends lost 6 bases at V and 6 bases at J; junction bases unmatched: 10. The CDR3 loop spans 15 amino acids. Germline assignment: CDR1 SNHLY and CDR2 FYNNEI. This CDR3 reads CASRPTGQDPNEQFF. CDR3 DNA sequence: TGTGCCAGCAGACCAACGGGACAGGACCCCAATGAGCAGTTCTTC.

This clonotype has at least ten counts. This chain links TRBV20-1 with TRBJ1-1, with D possibly TRBD1 on 5 matching bases. CDR3 length equals 13 residues. Germline V gene data show CDR1 as DFQATT and CDR2 as SNEGSKA (reference sequence). V shed 6 bases and J shed 3 bases, with 14 bases lying between them. Here the CDR3 reads CSAKGRADTEAFF. CDR3 nucleotide sequence: TGCAGTGCCAAGGGGAGAGCGGACACTGAAGCTTTCTTT.

The genes are TRBV20-1 and TRBJ2-2, with D unresolved. The CDR3 contains 14 residues. Trimming stripped 7 bases from V and 0 bases from J, with 12 bases between. Germline V gene lookup returns CDR1 DFQATT and CDR2 SNEGSKA (reference sequence). In nucleotides, the CDR3 is TGCAGTGTTAGGCAGCTCGCGAACACCGGGGAGCTGTTTTTT. Its protein product is CSVRQLANTGELFF.

The chain couples TRBV7-9 to TRBJ1-6; a possible D gene is TRBD1 (6 bases). Trimming stripped 5 bases from V and 14 bases from J, with 16 bases between. Germline V gene sequence: CDR1 SEHNR, CDR2 FQNEAQ (reference sequence). This CDR3 has 13 amino acids. In DNA form, the CDR3 reads TGTGCCAGCAGCCGTACAGGGAGTGGGACCCTCCACTTT. Amino acid sequence: CASSRTGSGTLHF. Supplemented by reference TRBV7-9 and TRBJ1-6, the full variable domain reads DTGVSQNPRHKITKRGQNVTFRCDPISEHNRLYWYRQTLGQGPEFLTYFQNEAQLEKSRLLSDRFSAERPKGSFSTLEIQRTEQGDSAMYLCASSRTGSGTLHFGNGTRLTVT.